A selection of T cell receptor beta chains follows, all from one sample in a study of T-cell memory formation after mild COVID-19. TCRdb redid the calling of the 5' RACE reads with MiXCR, one entry per CDR3 protein. Found here are 550,000 to 700,000 distinct CDR3 sequences, roughly 17% of them singletons; the top ten hold roughly 7.7%. Sequenced sample: PBMCs or a T cell subset sorted from them (not recorded which). Receptor source: an adult woman who had mild COVID-19 (a few samples of this study predate the infection). Cell type and time point are not known. Both conserved end residues are trimmed from each CDR3. The order of the fields is J gene, V gene, CDR3 protein.

j_call: TRBJ2-2
v_call: TRBV2
cdr3_aa: ASSKGPNTGELF

j_call: TRBJ2-3
v_call: TRBV12-3/TRBV12-4
cdr3_aa: ASSLLGGHSTDTQY

j_call: TRBJ2-4
v_call: TRBV5-1
cdr3_aa: ASSFPGDIQY

j_call: TRBJ1-2
v_call: TRBV5-1
cdr3_aa: ASSLAPGQGNGYT

j_call: TRBJ2-1
v_call: TRBV4-1
cdr3_aa: ASSQEVGPGNEQF

j_call: TRBJ1-5
v_call: TRBV25-1
cdr3_aa: ASSEEDQPQH

j_call: TRBJ1-2
v_call: TRBV20-1
cdr3_aa: SARAGEA

j_call: TRBJ1-3
v_call: TRBV4-3
cdr3_aa: ASSQDIQYPSGNTIY

j_call: TRBJ2-7
v_call: TRBV9
cdr3_aa: ASSVGDSPYEQY

j_call: TRBJ2-5
v_call: TRBV7-9
cdr3_aa: ASRPQERPRGTQY

j_call: TRBJ2-2
v_call: TRBV7-9
cdr3_aa: ASSFEGRSGELF

j_call: TRBJ2-3
v_call: TRBV11-2
cdr3_aa: ATRSLAPADTQY

j_call: TRBJ2-2
v_call: TRBV7-3
cdr3_aa: ASSLTRISAAGELF

j_call: TRBJ1-3
v_call: TRBV12-3/TRBV12-4
cdr3_aa: ASSLDLHSRNTIY

j_call: TRBJ2-7
v_call: TRBV12-5
cdr3_aa: ASGLVTHKTSPPQGMTYEQY

j_call: TRBJ1-6
v_call: TRBV24-1
cdr3_aa: ATSDLDSGHSPLH

j_call: TRBJ2-7
v_call: TRBV7-8
cdr3_aa: ASSLVGTTHEQY

j_call: TRBJ2-3
v_call: TRBV12-3/TRBV12-4
cdr3_aa: ASSFRTSGTDTQY

j_call: TRBJ2-7
v_call: TRBV29-1
cdr3_aa: SVATGGSEQY

j_call: TRBJ2-3
v_call: TRBV30
cdr3_aa: AWTRPTGRSTDTQY

j_call: TRBJ2-5
v_call: TRBV7-9
cdr3_aa: ASSLAQIQETQY

j_call: TRBJ1-1
v_call: TRBV30
cdr3_aa: AWSFRAEAF

j_call: TRBJ1-2
v_call: TRBV4-1
cdr3_aa: ASSQPGRGPYGYT

j_call: TRBJ2-3
v_call: TRBV9
cdr3_aa: ASSVSLLAASTDTQY

j_call: TRBJ2-1
v_call: TRBV11-2
cdr3_aa: ASSLSTGGPRSYEQF

j_call: TRBJ2-1
v_call: TRBV7-3
cdr3_aa: ASSLIGPGLAGGARRGQF

j_call: TRBJ2-3
v_call: TRBV11-2
cdr3_aa: ASSLLGAPPDTQY

j_call: TRBJ2-5
v_call: TRBV25-1
cdr3_aa: ASSESETQY

j_call: TRBJ1-1
v_call: TRBV6-5
cdr3_aa: ASSYATGQGNTEAF

j_call: TRBJ2-2
v_call: TRBV24-1
cdr3_aa: ATSDYPSEDTGELF

j_call: TRBJ2-3
v_call: TRBV25-1
cdr3_aa: ASSDSGPGTDTQY

j_call: TRBJ2-5
v_call: TRBV7-9
cdr3_aa: ASSLDWTGKDETQY

j_call: TRBJ2-2
v_call: TRBV7-9
cdr3_aa: ASSLFISGSDTGELF

j_call: TRBJ2-3
v_call: TRBV5-1
cdr3_aa: ASTTSGGTYTDTQY

j_call: TRBJ1-1
v_call: TRBV24-1
cdr3_aa: ATSESGQGAF

j_call: TRBJ2-2
v_call: TRBV7-9
cdr3_aa: ASSLLSGGLNTGELF

j_call: TRBJ1-1
v_call: TRBV13
cdr3_aa: ASSFGGQGGLRAF

j_call: TRBJ2-3
v_call: TRBV13
cdr3_aa: ASSHSRGLADSTDTQY

j_call: TRBJ1-4
v_call: TRBV5-4
cdr3_aa: ASSLGQNNEKLF

j_call: TRBJ2-3
v_call: TRBV7-3
cdr3_aa: ASSLGLVTDTQY

j_call: TRBJ1-5
v_call: TRBV7-2
cdr3_aa: ASSKQTAGDQPQH